This T cell receptor beta chain was recovered during a study of T cell responses to AZD1222 COVID-19 vaccine. Study results and caveats: Donors, mostly white British, included more females; clonal diversity was possibly underestimated. Repertoire samples came only from after the peak T cell response.

To note about this clone: The antigen remains undetermined.

CDR3 length: 14 amino acids. CDR1 and CDR2 (germline): LGHNA, YSLEER. With 4 bases clipped from V and 8 bases from J, the junction kept 5 bases outside the gene matches. Method: immunoSEQ multiplex PCR; TCRdb's copy keeps in-frame clones and lacks some. In the table there are over 95,000 clones, approximately 94% of which are singletons. The V gene is TRBV4-3, the J gene TRBJ1-4; 9 bases fit TRBD1. This TCR was recovered from an adult in good health. Sample: peripheral blood, taken on day 0 of AZD1222 vaccination. The CDR3 region has the DNA TGCGCCAGCAGCCCGGACAGGGGAAACGAAAAACTGTTTTTT. This translates into CASSPDRGNEKLFF.